What follows are 7 T cell receptor beta chains derived from one specimen sequenced in a study of identical twins. TCRdb fed the 5' RACE reads into MiXCR, producing one record per CDR3 protein. Of roughly 230,000 distinct CDR3 sequences in the sample, about 8.3% were seen once. These same records also appear under a second study, on yellow fever vaccine responses in identical twins.

Material: CD8+ T cells sorted from blood. Receptors were obtained from a woman under 30 in good health.

This clonotype was observed at least ten times. The CDR3 is CASSKVSPTSGRARKDKNIQYF. The CDR3 DNA reads TGTGCCAGCAGCAAAGTATCCCCGACTAGCGGGAGGGCTCGAAAGGACAAAAACATTCAGTACTTC. The genes are TRBV21-1 and TRBJ2-4; TRBD2, the table's D call, lacks a check against the DNA. TRBV21-1 is a pseudogene segment. This CDR3 has 22 residues.

This clonotype was detected a few times. The chain has TRBV6-1 and TRBJ1-2, with TRBD1 as a possible D gene (5 bases). The V and J ends lost 7 bases and 5 bases respectively, with 14 bases between them. The CDR3 is made up of 13 amino acids. Germline V gene lookup returns CDR1 MNHNS and CDR2 SASEGT. CDR3 DNA: TGTGCCAGCATCCCCGGGACTGGATATGGCTACACCTTC. Translation gives CASIPGTGYGYTF.

This rearrangement joins TRBV11-2 to TRBJ2-2; the match to TRBD2 covers 13 bases. Germline values: CDR1 SGHAT, CDR2 FQNNGV. V gave up 5 bases and J gave up 5 bases; unmatched junction bases: 5. The CDR3 loop spans 16 amino acids. The CDR3 loop is CASSQRTSGGTGELFF. Written as DNA, the CDR3 is TGTGCCAGCAGCCAAAGGACTAGCGGGGGAACCGGGGAGCTGTTTTTT.

This clonotype was counted only a few times. This sequence joins TRBV4-3 and TRBJ2-1; weak D call: TRBD2 (7 bases). V was trimmed by 2 bases and J by 1 base, leaving 24 bases between them. The V gene's germline CDR1 is LGHNA and CDR2 YSLEER. This CDR3 is built from 20 residues. The CDR3 here is CASSQLGGMGGLGSYNEQFF. DNA for the CDR3: TGCGCCAGCAGCCAACTAGGGGGGATGGGAGGGCTAGGGTCCTACAATGAGCAGTTCTTC.

The sample holds many counts of this clonotype. The chain is built from TRBV28 and TRBJ2-5; 7 positions match TRBD1. CDR1 and CDR2 (germline): MDHEN, SYDVKM. The CDR3 has 13 residues. With V trimmed by 6 bases and J by 7 bases, 8 bases remained unmatched. This CDR3 reads CASRLGQAATQYF. The CDR3 coding sequence is TGTGCCAGCAGGCTCGGACAGGCGGCGACCCAGTACTTC.

This clonotype occurred many times. This chain connects TRBV29-1 to TRBJ2-2; D possibly corresponds to TRBD2 (6 bases). The CDR3 covers 15 residues. CDR1 is SQVTM and CDR2 is ANQGSEA in the germline V gene. Trimming cost V 4 bases and J 0 bases, with 12 bases left between them. The chain's CDR3 is CSVVSGSTNTGELFF. The CDR3 DNA reads as TGCAGCGTTGTTAGCGGATCCACGAACACCGGGGAGCTGTTTTTT.

This sequence joins TRBV3-1 and TRBJ2-5, with D perhaps being TRBD1 or TRBD2 (5 bases each). Trimming pared 4 bases from V and 1 base from J, leaving 10 bases between. This CDR3 region has 14 residues. The V gene's germline CDR1 is LGHDT and CDR2 YNNKEL (reference sequence). CDR3 sequence reads: CASSPRDAQETQYF. The CDR3 DNA follows: TGTGCCAGCAGCCCCCGGGACGCCCAAGAGACCCAGTACTTC.